A single sample gave rise to the 21 T cell receptor beta chains below, sequenced in a study of PD-L1 blockade in urothelial cancer (dated by TCRdb to the late 2010s). Library creation used the immunoSEQ multiplex PCR assay. Imported from immuneACCESS, the table was reduced by TCRdb to in-frame sequences with V and J called. These copies leave out some clones; in studies compared against another copy, an unresolved V gene accounts for under half, and the cause of the remainder is not known. This sample lists about 55,000 clones; approximately 80% were detected once. The top ten clones comprise 1% to 1.5% of the sample. This specimen's time point label, interpreted: pretreatment peripheral blood. This specimen was PBMCs, taken around atezolizumab (anti-PD-L1) treatment. The receptors originated from a man between 50 and 59 years old with urothelial cancer.

This sequence joins TRBV19 and TRBJ2-5; TRBD1 matches at 11 bases. With 5 bases clipped from V and 2 bases from J, the junction kept 4 bases outside the gene matches. This CDR3 is built from 15 residues. Germline values: CDR1 LNHDA, CDR2 SQIVND (reference sequence). The CDR3 DNA sequence: TGTGCCAGTAGTGGGACAGGGGGTATTCAAGAGACCCAGTACTTC. Its translation: CASSGTGGIQETQYF.

The genes are TRBV2 and TRBJ2-7, with 10 bases identical to TRBD1. Germline assignment: CDR1 SNHLY and CDR2 FYNNEI. This CDR3 has 14 amino acids. J lost 5 bases, V lost 5 bases, and 6 bases had no gene match. In nucleotides, the CDR3 is TGTGCCAGCAGTTTGGGACAGGGGTGGGACGAGCAGTACTTC. Translating gives CASSLGQGWDEQYF.

The chain carries TRBV9 and TRBJ1-4, with D perhaps matching TRBD1 (6 bases). Trimming stripped 0 bases from V and 8 bases from J, with 11 bases between. Per germline, CDR1 SGDLS and CDR2 YYNGEE. CDR3 length equals 14 residues. The CDR3 DNA reads TGTGCCAGCAGCGTAGGGCTGCAGGGGGAAAAACTGTTTTTT. This codes for CASSVGLQGEKLFF. Supplemented by reference TRBV9 and TRBJ1-4, the full variable domain reads DSGVTQTPKHLITATGQRVTLRCSPRSGDLSVYWYQQSLDQGLQFLIQYYNGEERAKGNILERFSAQQFPDLHSELNLSSLELGDSALYFCASSVGLQGEKLFFGSGTQLSVL.

The CDR3: CASSSTGLGREKLFF. CDR3 nucleotide sequence: TGTGCCAGCAGTTCGACCGGGTTAGGAAGGGAAAAACTGTTTTTT. The V gene is TRBV5-4, the J gene TRBJ1-4; D is undetermined. Trimming shortened V by 5 bases and J by 8 bases, and 19 bases separated the two germline ends. CDR3 length equals 15 residues. Germline CDR1 is SGHNT and CDR2 is YYREEE (reference sequence).

This chain joins TRBV5-4 and TRBJ2-7, with 8 positions matching TRBD2. The CDR3 is 15 amino acids. The V gene's germline CDR1 is SGHNT and CDR2 YYREEE (reference sequence). J lost 1 base, V lost 3 bases, and 6 bases had no gene match. The CDR3 DNA sequence: TGTGCCAGCAGCTCAAACAGCGGGGGATCCTACGAGCAGTACTTC. Residues: CASSSNSGGSYEQYF.

The chain carries TRBV5-4 and TRBJ1-1; D may be TRBD1 (5 bases). The CDR3 runs to 12 residues. The germline gives CDR1 SGHNT, CDR2 YYREEE (reference sequence). Between the trimmed V and J ends, which lost 0 bases and 9 bases, there was a span of 9 bases. The CDR3 here is CASSLDDSKAFF. DNA for the CDR3: TGTGCCAGCAGCTTGGATGACAGTAAAGCTTTCTTT.

The chain's CDR3 is CASSLSWPDRVDEQFF. The CDR3 DNA sequence: TGTGCCAGCAGTTTAAGCTGGCCGGACAGGGTGGATGAGCAGTTCTTC. The V call is TRBV28, the J call TRBJ2-1; 8 bases fit TRBD1. Germline V CDR1 and CDR2: MDHEN, SYDVKM. V was clipped by 2 bases and J by 8 bases; unmatched bases: 11. The CDR3 length is 16 residues.

The V and J genes are TRBV29-1 and TRBJ1-2; 8 bases are shared with TRBD1. The CDR3 loop spans 14 amino acids. The junction had 7 bases not matched to a gene; V was cut back by 3 bases and J by 4 bases. The germline V gene encodes CDR1 SQVTM and CDR2 ANQGSEA. The DNA of the CDR3 is TGCAGCGTTGAGAGAGGGACAGGAGTCTATGGCTACACCTTC. Protein: CSVERGTGVYGYTF. Based on the CDR3 plus reference TRBV29-1 and TRBJ1-2, the full variable domain is SAVISQKPSRDICQRGTSLTIQCQVDSQVTMMFWYRQQPGQSLTLIATANQGSEATYESGFVIDKFPISRPNLTFSTLTVSNMSPEDSSIYLCSVERGTGVYGYTFGSGTRLTVV.

The chain recombines TRBV6-5 with TRBJ1-3, with D perhaps matching TRBD1 (6 bases). The V end lost 7 bases, the J end lost 0 bases, and 13 bases lay between the germline ends. Looked up from germline, CDR1 is MNHEY and CDR2 is SVGAGI. CDR3 size: 15 residues. In nucleotides, the CDR3 is TGTGCCAGCATTCCCACAGGGAGCTCTGGAAACACCATATATTTT. It encodes CASIPTGSSGNTIYF.

CDR3 nucleotides: TGTGCCAGCAGTTCGGGTTGGACCGGGGAGCTGTTTTTT. This gives the protein CASSSGWTGELFF. This sequence joins TRBV27 and TRBJ2-2; D remains unclear. V was pared by 4 bases and J by 5 bases, with 8 bases between. The length of the CDR3 is 13 residues. Germline V gene sequence: CDR1 MNHEY, CDR2 SMNVEV (reference sequence).

The chain couples TRBV25-1 to TRBJ2-2; 11 nucleotides line up with TRBD2. The length of the CDR3 is 16 residues. V dropped 4 bases and J dropped 1; count of bases not matched to a gene: 2. The germline gives CDR1 MGHDK, CDR2 SYGVNS. CDR3 nucleotides: TGTGCCAGCAGTGCACTAGCGGGAGTGAACACCGGGGAGCTGTTTTTT. As protein: CASSALAGVNTGELFF.

This clone has more than one count but fewer than ten. The rearrangement joins TRBV7-6 to TRBJ2-1, with TRBD1 matching over 10 bases. CDR3 length: 17 amino acids. Trimming at V came to 1 base and at J to 6 bases, leaving 9 bases not matched to a gene. Germline V gene data show CDR1 as SGHVS and CDR2 as FNYEAQ. Here the CDR3 reads CASSLVLRDRGSNEQFF. CDR3 bases: TGTGCCAGCAGCTTAGTGTTGCGGGACAGGGGAAGCAATGAGCAGTTCTTC.

V and J are TRBV30 and TRBJ1-5; D perhaps matches TRBD1 (6 bases). Trimming pared 3 bases from V and 2 bases from J, leaving 8 bases between. Germline CDR1 GTSNPN, CDR2 SVGIG (reference sequence). The CDR3 loop spans 13 amino acids. As DNA, the CDR3 is TGTGCCTGGAGCACAGGGCGCAATCAGCCCCAGCATTTT. Protein sequence: CAWSTGRNQPQHF.

The chain joins TRBV4-3 to TRBJ2-5; 12 bases fit TRBD2. From germline, CDR1 is LGHNA and CDR2 YSLEER. Germline trimming cut 5 bases from V and 0 bases from J; bases unmatched to any gene: 10. This CDR3 contains 18 residues. CDR3 sequence (DNA): TGCGCCAGCAGCGAGAGAGCCGGGACTAGCGGGTACCAAGAGACCCAGTACTTC. Translation: CASSERAGTSGYQETQYF.

This sequence joins TRBV5-1 and TRBJ1-5, with 10 bases lining up with TRBD1. Germline V gene lookup returns CDR1 SGHRS and CDR2 YFSETQ. Trimming took 4 bases from V and 5 from J; bases not matched to a gene: 3. The CDR3 spans 14 residues. CDR3 in DNA: TGCGCCAGCAGCCCGACAGGGGGCTATCAGCCCCAGCATTTT. It yields the protein CASSPTGGYQPQHF.

The chain employs TRBV6-1 and TRBJ2-5; 8 nucleotides align to TRBD1. The CDR3 is 15 amino acids. J was trimmed by 4 bases and V by 6 bases; bases with no gene match: 10. From germline, CDR1 is MNHNS and CDR2 SASEGT. CDR3 coding DNA: TGTGCCAGCAGGGACCGGGACAGGTCTTTAGAGACCCAGTACTTC. This gives the protein CASRDRDRSLETQYF.

The CDR3 spells CASSLGTSGGISNEQFF. The CDR3 DNA is TGTGCCAGCAGCTTAGGGACTAGCGGGGGAATCTCCAATGAGCAGTTCTTC. The chain combines TRBV7-9 with TRBJ2-1; 13 positions match TRBD2. Germline CDR1 is SEHNR and CDR2 is FQNEAQ (reference sequence). V lost 1 base and J lost 6; bases outside the gene matches: 6. The CDR3 runs 17 residues.

This chain links TRBV19 with TRBJ1-1; D might be TRBD1 (5 bases). The germline CDR1 and CDR2 sequences are LNHDA and SQIVND (reference sequence). V lost 3 bases and J lost 1, with 12 bases in between. The CDR3 length is 15 residues. The CDR3 coding sequence is TGTGCCAGTAGTATCGAGACAGCAAGGAACACTGAAGCTTTCTTT. Amino acids: CASSIETARNTEAFF.

The chain joins TRBV9 to TRBJ1-1, with D unclear. Germline V gives CDR1 SGDLS, CDR2 YYNGEE. This CDR3 spans 13 amino acids. V gave up 6 bases and J gave up 4 bases, with 13 bases separating them. The CDR3 region is CASTPGVSTEAFF. Here the CDR3 DNA reads TGTGCCAGCACCCCAGGCGTGAGCACTGAAGCTTTCTTT.

The chain is built from TRBV11-2 and TRBJ2-5, with D maybe TRBD1 (7 bases). The CDR3 runs 16 residues. The germline V gene encodes CDR1 SGHAT and CDR2 FQNNGV. V was shortened by 1 base and J by 2 bases, with 14 bases between the two germline ends. Written as DNA, the CDR3 is TGTGCCAGCAGCTTAGGACAGGGAGGTTCGCAAGAGACCCAGTACTTC. It specifies CASSLGQGGSQETQYF.

This rearrangement joins TRBV27 to TRBJ2-3, with 7 bases lining up with TRBD1. J lost 1 base, V lost 6 bases, and 7 bases had no gene match. The V gene's germline CDR1 is MNHEY and CDR2 SMNVEV (reference sequence). The CDR3 loop spans 15 amino acids. CDR3 region: CASRIQGVGTDTQYF. For the CDR3, the DNA is TGTGCCAGCAGAATCCAGGGGGTCGGCACAGATACGCAGTATTTT.